This TCR beta chain is from a study of T cell repertoires in cytomegalovirus infection. A single record per CDR3 protein comes from TCRdb applying MiXCR to the reads. The data hold under 800,000 distinct CDR3 sequences, with 20% to 25% observed a single time. The ends were cut back, 7 bases at V and 1 base at J, with 13 bases in the middle. The CDR3 totals 14 residues. Germline V gene data show CDR1 as MDHEN and CDR2 as SYDVKM. The material sequenced was CD8+ T cells from PBMCs. This sequence joins TRBV28 and TRBJ2-5; D unclear. This receptor was obtained from a human donor in good health (CMV status not recorded). Some clones in this sample may be carry-over from other donors' samples. This chain's CDR3 is CASTLDNFQETQYF. The DNA of the CDR3 is TGTGCCAGCACCTTGGATAACTTCCAAGAGACCCAGTACTTC.